The sequence of this TCR beta chain was determined in a study of response to subunit inactivated influenza vaccine (dated 2018 in TCRdb). Looking at the study overall: To follow how T cells responded to a trivalent subunit inactivated influenza vaccine, the researchers relied on deep quantitative profiling of the T cell receptor repertoire. The research as a whole found: The authors suggested that each seasonal influenza vaccination may recruit only a limited number of new T cells.

Library preparation was by RT-PCR. Sequencing was carried out with an Illumina HiSeq 2500. TCRdb reworked the public reads: Q25 trimming with fastp, MiXCR clone assembly, productive beta chains retained. Every entry covers one CDR3 protein and lists the most common genes and DNA from its rows. The sample table holds fewer than 400,000 distinct CDR3 sequences, of which 20% to 25% were seen once. About 10% of the sample lies in the top ten. A remark on this clonotype: Its antigen is not yet known. Within one base of it there is no much larger clone, and no base qualities were kept.

The CDR3 spans 13 residues, from the cysteine through the phenylalanine. The DNA shown is the 39-base CDR3, in frame from base 1. Trimming at the junction amounts to 2 bases on V and 6 bases on J, and the germline ends lie 10 bases apart. This sample comprised PBMCs from blood, obtained about 20 months after vaccination. The chain is made from TRBV12-3 or TRBV12-4 and TRBJ1-1, with no confidently assigned D gene. The receptor was isolated from a man aged 50 to 75 who received an inactivated influenza vaccine. Donor details come from another sample of the same person, matched by shared clones. The CDR3 protein sequence reads: CASSLSGKAEAFF. Here is the DNA: TGTGCCAGCAGTTTATCTGGGAAGGCTGAAGCTTTCTTT.